The present T cell receptor beta chain was sequenced within a study of glioma-infiltrating T cells after dendritic cell vaccination. The method was immunoSEQ multiplex PCR; TCRdb's version includes in-frame clones alone and lacks a portion of them. The data hold more than 85,000 clones, with 85% to 90% observed a single time. After removal of 2 bases from V and 1 base from J, the junction contained 10 bases not matched to a gene. CDR1 is SGHDT and CDR2 is YYEEEE in the germline V gene. The CDR3 contains 19 residues. As for time point: after dendritic cell vaccination, including at tumor progression/relapse. All glioblastoma patients lacked an isocitrate dehydrogenase mutation.

V gene TRBV5-6 combines with J gene TRBJ2-4; TRBD2 aligns across 12 bases. The sequence came from a human donor with glioblastoma. The sequenced sample was blood, obtained after dendritic cell vaccination. CDR3 in DNA: TGTGCCAGCAGCTTTCGGACTAGCGGGGCCGGAGGGGCCAAAAACATTCAGTACTTC. Amino acid sequence: CASSFRTSGAGGAKNIQYF.